This TCR beta chain is drawn from a study of blood T cell repertoires in COVID-19. Study as a whole: Both acute and convalescent COVID-19 samples were obtained from the United States, Italy and Spain. Sources were T cells, B-cell-depleted T cells, or PBMCs; the material itself was cDNA or gDNA.

This CDR3 has 16 amino acids. The germline CDR1 and CDR2 sequences are SEHNR and FQNEAQ (reference sequence). With 2 bases removed from V and 4 bases from J, the gap between germline ends came to 17 bases. Assay used: immunoSEQ multiplex PCR; TCRdb lists only in-frame clones, some missing. The sample includes 200,000 to 250,000 clones, approximately 90% of them seen just once. The chain combines TRBV7-9 with TRBJ1-1, with D maybe TRBD1 (5 bases). Sequencing was carried out using peripheral blood. The TCR sequence derives from a man aged 25-45 years with acute or convalescent COVID-19. CDR3: CASSLTGGRWGTEAFF. CDR3 nucleotide sequence: TGTGCCAGCAGCTTAACAGGCGGCAGGTGGGGCACTGAAGCTTTCTTT.